This TCR beta chain was recovered during a study of T cells after yellow fever vaccination. TCRdb called the 5' RACE reads again in MiXCR, with one record for every CDR3 protein. The sample has around 120,000 distinct CDR3 sequences, roughly 15% seen once; the top ten hold roughly 41%. This sequence was found in a man aged 18 to 30 who received the YFV17D yellow fever vaccine. The sequencing used CD8+ T cells sorted from PBMCs, collected 5 days after the yellow fever booster vaccination.

CDR3 region: CASSQSPKGTDTQYF. The CDR3 nucleotides are TGCGCCAGCAGCCAATCCCCCAAAGGGACAGATACGCAGTATTTT. The J gene is TRBJ2-3, the V gene TRBV4-1; D not certain. The CDR3 runs 15 residues. V shed 2 bases and J shed 3 bases, with 12 bases lying between them. Germline V gene data show CDR1 as MGHRA and CDR2 as YSYEKL.